Listed below are T cell receptor beta chains from one sample, sequenced in a study of T cell responses to AZD1222 COVID-19 vaccine. Measured with immunoSEQ multiplex PCR; TCRdb has only the in-frame clones, and not every one. The repertoire consists of about 78,000 clones, with approximately 85% occurring once and the leading ten covering approximately 5.4%. The sample here was peripheral blood, taken on day 0 of MenACWY control vaccination. These receptors came from an adult in good health. CDR3s include the opening cysteine and the closing phenylalanine or tryptophan. The D gene is left open where the match is weak. For some rows the clone size is stated as once, few or many, or as a class when expanded; others skip it.

j_gene: TRBJ1-2; d_gene: TRBD1; abundance: NA; v_gene: TRBV5-1; CDR3nt: TGCGCCAGCAGCCCCCTGACAGGGATTAACTATGGCTACACCTTC; CDR3aa: CASSPLTGINYGYTF
j_gene: TRBJ1-2; d_gene: NA; abundance: once; v_gene: TRBV30; CDR3nt: TGTGCCTGGAGGGGTAGGGCTCGCGACGGCTACACCTTC; CDR3aa: CAWRGRARDGYTF
j_gene: TRBJ1-6; d_gene: NA; abundance: NA; v_gene: TRBV19; CDR3nt: TGTGCCAGTAGTATAGATCCCCGGGATACCTATAATTCACCCCTCCACTTT; CDR3aa: CASSIDPRDTYNSPLHF
j_gene: TRBJ2-2; d_gene: TRBD2; abundance: NA; v_gene: TRBV11-2; CDR3nt: TGTGCCAGCAGCTTCCAGACTAGCGGGCTCACCGGGGAGCTGTTTTTT; CDR3aa: CASSFQTSGLTGELFF
j_gene: TRBJ1-2; d_gene: NA; abundance: NA; v_gene: TRBV5-5; CDR3nt: TGTGCCAGCAGCATGGGGTGGGACTACACCTTC; CDR3aa: CASSMGWDYTF
j_gene: TRBJ1-1; d_gene: NA; abundance: once; v_gene: TRBV5-4; CDR3nt: TGTGCCAGCAGCATGGAGGTAGTGAACACTGAAGCTTTCTTT; CDR3aa: CASSMEVVNTEAFF
j_gene: TRBJ1-4; d_gene: NA; abundance: NA; v_gene: TRBV5-1; CDR3nt: TGCGCCAGCAGCTTGGCCGACACAGGGAGGGCAGGCGAAAAACTGTTTTTT; CDR3aa: CASSLADTGRAGEKLFF
j_gene: TRBJ1-5; d_gene: NA; abundance: NA; v_gene: TRBV5-6; CDR3nt: TGTGCCAGCAGCTTAGGGGGGCAGAATCAGCCCCAGCATTTT; CDR3aa: CASSLGGQNQPQHF
j_gene: TRBJ2-7; d_gene: NA; abundance: NA; v_gene: TRBV30; CDR3nt: TGTGCCTGTAGGGATTATTCCTACGAGCAGTACTTC; CDR3aa: CACRDYSYEQYF
j_gene: TRBJ2-1; d_gene: NA; abundance: NA; v_gene: TRBV7-2; CDR3nt: TGTGCCAGCAGCCCCGGGTCTGGGGCCGGGGGGCATGAGCAGTTCTTC; CDR3aa: CASSPGSGAGGHEQFF
j_gene: TRBJ1-6; d_gene: NA; abundance: NA; v_gene: TRBV2; CDR3nt: TGTGCCAGCAGTTCCCCCTTGGGGCGGAATTCACCCCTCCACTTT; CDR3aa: CASSSPLGRNSPLHF
j_gene: TRBJ1-6; d_gene: NA; abundance: NA; v_gene: TRBV14; CDR3nt: TGTGCCAGCAGCCAAGGGTCAATCTATAATTCACCCCTCCACTTT; CDR3aa: CASSQGSIYNSPLHF
j_gene: TRBJ2-1; d_gene: TRBD2; abundance: NA; v_gene: TRBV6-2/TRBV6-3; CDR3nt: TGTGCCAGCAGTTATAGCGGGGGGGCCTACAATGAGCAGTTCTTC; CDR3aa: CASSYSGGAYNEQFF
j_gene: TRBJ1-1; d_gene: NA; abundance: NA; v_gene: TRBV9; CDR3nt: TGTGCCAGCAGCGTGAAGGGACACCCGAACACTGAAGCTTTCTTT; CDR3aa: CASSVKGHPNTEAFF
j_gene: TRBJ2-3; d_gene: NA; abundance: NA; v_gene: TRBV18; CDR3nt: TGTGCCAGCTCACCAAGGCAGGGTGACTCATCGGGGCAGTATTTT; CDR3aa: CASSPRQGDSSGQYF
j_gene: TRBJ1-1; d_gene: NA; abundance: NA; v_gene: TRBV4-1; CDR3nt: TGCGCCAGCAGCCTCCCGCGACAGAACACTGAAGCTTTCTTT; CDR3aa: CASSLPRQNTEAFF
j_gene: TRBJ2-3; d_gene: TRBD1; abundance: NA; v_gene: TRBV7-9; CDR3nt: TGTGCCAGCAGCCCGAACGGACAGGACACAGATACGCAGTATTTT; CDR3aa: CASSPNGQDTDTQYF
j_gene: TRBJ2-1; d_gene: TRBD2; abundance: NA; v_gene: TRBV4-3; CDR3nt: TGCGCCAGCAGCCAAGGCGGGGGGCCCTACAATGAGCAGTTCTTC; CDR3aa: CASSQGGGPYNEQFF
j_gene: TRBJ2-1; d_gene: NA; abundance: NA; v_gene: TRBV5-1; CDR3nt: TGCGCCAGCAGTTTGGGGTACTCCTACAATGAGCAGTTCTTC; CDR3aa: CASSLGYSYNEQFF
j_gene: TRBJ1-2; d_gene: NA; abundance: NA; v_gene: TRBV5-1; CDR3nt: TGCGCCAGCAGCTCCGACGGAAGGGGCTACACCTTC; CDR3aa: CASSSDGRGYTF
j_gene: TRBJ1-2; d_gene: NA; abundance: NA; v_gene: TRBV19; CDR3nt: TGTGCCAGTAGGCGTATCGGGGGCGCGGGAGGCTACACCTTC; CDR3aa: CASRRIGGAGGYTF
j_gene: TRBJ2-3; d_gene: TRBD1; abundance: NA; v_gene: TRBV4-3; CDR3nt: TGCGCCAGCAGCCGAGACAGGGTGTCCACAGATACGCAGTATTTT; CDR3aa: CASSRDRVSTDTQYF
j_gene: TRBJ1-1; d_gene: NA; abundance: NA; v_gene: TRBV12-3/TRBV12-4; CDR3nt: TGTGCCAGCAGTTTCTCGGCGGGCACTGAAGCTTTCTTT; CDR3aa: CASSFSAGTEAFF
j_gene: TRBJ1-2; d_gene: NA; abundance: NA; v_gene: TRBV3-1/TRBV3-2; CDR3nt: TGTGCCAGCAGCCAAGTAGACGGCTATGGCTACACCTTC; CDR3aa: CASSQVDGYGYTF
j_gene: TRBJ1-1; d_gene: TRBD1; abundance: NA; v_gene: TRBV11-2; CDR3nt: TGTGCCAGCAGCTTAACCCTTACAGGGGGGAACACTGAAGCTTTCTTT; CDR3aa: CASSLTLTGGNTEAFF
j_gene: TRBJ2-3; d_gene: TRBD1; abundance: NA; v_gene: TRBV7-3; CDR3nt: TGTGCCAGCAGCCAACAGGGGTCCTCCACAGATACGCAGTATTTT; CDR3aa: CASSQQGSSTDTQYF
j_gene: TRBJ2-2; d_gene: NA; abundance: NA; v_gene: TRBV14; CDR3nt: TGTGCCAGCAGCCAAGATAGGGAACGGGAGAACACCGGGGAGCTGTTTTTT; CDR3aa: CASSQDRERENTGELFF
j_gene: TRBJ2-1; d_gene: TRBD1; abundance: NA; v_gene: TRBV5-1; CDR3nt: TGCGCCAGCAGGGGGGGACAGGGAAACAATGAGCAGTTCTTC; CDR3aa: CASRGGQGNNEQFF